This T cell receptor beta chain stems from a study of T cells in Graves' hyperthyroidism and ophthalmopathy. Template material for amplifying TCR beta CDR3 regions consisted of RNA transcripts. HTBI primers were used for first-round RT-PCR of the TCR CDR3. MiXCR, applied by TCRdb to the multiplex PCR reads, yields one record per CDR3 protein. The profile covers some 700,000 distinct CDR3 sequences, with roughly 17% appearing a single time and less than 20% taken by the ten largest. Regarding the study as a whole: A model using 13 V-J features told ophthalmopathy apart from stable hyperthyroidism.

As for this clonotype: No antigen is known for it.

This CDR3 contains 17 residues. Germline CDR1 and CDR2: MGHRA and YSYEKL. V lost 4 bases to trimming and J lost 2 bases; unmatched junction nucleotides: 10. This TCR derives from a man aged 45-60 years with Graves' hyperthyroidism. The sample was blood. The V gene is TRBV4-1, the J gene TRBJ2-3; 9 bases line up with TRBD2. DNA for the CDR3: TGCGCCAGCAGCCCTGCAAGACTAGCGGCAATCACAGATACGCAGTATTTT. Its protein is CASSPARLAAITDTQYF.